This is a list of T cell receptor beta chains from one sample in a study of cytomegalovirus exposure and HLA in healthy donors. Sequencing used immunoSEQ multiplex PCR; TCRdb keeps in-frame clones, though not all of them. The data contain over 95,000 clones, around 77% of them seen just once; the ten biggest clones take up 11%. Sequenced material: PBMCs. All receptors derive from a man aged 35 to 55 in good health and CMV-seropositive. Both conserved end residues are part of each CDR3. Each record gives: clone size, J gene, D gene, V gene, CDR3 protein, CDR3 DNA. A D gene is named only where the DNA matches it firmly. The size field is filled for only some rows; it gives once, few, many or a size class.

size: few; J: TRBJ2-7; D: TRBD1; V: TRBV4-2; CDR3: CASSQGGQGASYEQYF; DNA: TGTGCCAGCAGCCAAGGGGGACAGGGGGCCTCCTACGAGCAGTACTTC
size: .; J: TRBJ2-5; D: .; V: TRBV21-1; CDR3: CASSKWGPGEQQETQYF; DNA: TGTGCCAGCAGCAAATGGGGTCCGGGGGAACAGCAAGAGACCCAGTACTTC
size: .; J: TRBJ2-1; D: TRBD1; V: TRBV20-1; CDR3: CSARPGQGIFF; DNA: TGCAGTGCTAGGCCGGGACAGGGGATTTTCTTC
size: .; J: TRBJ2-1; D: .; V: TRBV7-2; CDR3: CASSLANTGTNLYNEQFF; DNA: TGTGCCAGCAGCTTAGCAAACACCGGGACAAACCTTTACAATGAGCAGTTCTTC
size: .; J: TRBJ2-5; D: TRBD1; V: TRBV7-3; CDR3: CASSQAGQGETQYF; DNA: TGTGCCAGCAGCCAAGCGGGACAGGGAGAGACCCAGTACTTC
size: .; J: TRBJ1-5; D: .; V: TRBV25-1; CDR3: CASSDKGYSNQPQHF; DNA: TGTGCCAGCAGTGATAAGGGGTATAGCAATCAGCCCCAGCATTTT
size: .; J: TRBJ2-1; D: TRBD1; V: TRBV4-1; CDR3: CASSQLYRDRRLNEQFF; DNA: TGCGCCAGCAGCCAACTATACCGGGACAGGAGACTCAATGAGCAGTTCTTC
size: few; J: TRBJ2-7; D: TRBD1; V: TRBV28; CDR3: CASSVGGTGDYEQYF; DNA: TGTGCCAGCAGTGTCGGCGGGACAGGGGATTACGAGCAGTACTTC
size: .; J: TRBJ1-6; D: .; V: TRBV6-5; CDR3: CASRTGSSYNSPLHF; DNA: TGTGCCAGCAGAACCGGGAGCTCCTATAATTCACCCCTCCACTTT
size: .; J: TRBJ1-5; D: .; V: TRBV28; CDR3: CASSSNNQPQHF; DNA: TGTGCCAGCAGCTCTAACAATCAGCCCCAGCATTTT
size: few; J: TRBJ1-2; D: .; V: TRBV7-9; CDR3: CASSRRTLLNYGYTF; DNA: TGTGCCAGCAGCAGAAGGACACTCCTTAACTATGGCTACACCTTC
size: medium-sized; J: TRBJ1-2; D: TRBD1; V: TRBV6-1; CDR3: CASSVGQGGYGYTF; DNA: TGTGCCAGCAGTGTTGGACAGGGCGGGTATGGCTACACCTTC
size: .; J: TRBJ2-2; D: TRBD2; V: TRBV19; CDR3: CASLKRGALMNTGELFF; DNA: TGTGCCAGTCTCAAGCGGGGGGCCTTGATGAACACCGGGGAGCTGTTTTTT
size: few; J: TRBJ2-3; D: .; V: TRBV5-1; CDR3: CASSFTDSTDTQYF; DNA: TGCGCCAGCAGCTTCACAGACAGCACAGATACGCAGTATTTT
size: once; J: TRBJ1-1; D: TRBD1; V: TRBV27; CDR3: CASRHDRDTEAFF; DNA: TGTGCCAGCAGACACGACAGGGACACTGAAGCTTTCTTT
size: .; J: TRBJ2-3; D: TRBD2; V: TRBV28; CDR3: CASSLGGGGTDTQYF; DNA: TGTGCCAGCAGTTTAGGGGGGGGAGGCACAGATACGCAGTATTTT
size: .; J: TRBJ2-7; D: .; V: TRBV10-3; CDR3: CAISRGKDDEQYF; DNA: TGTGCCATCAGTAGGGGGAAGGACGACGAGCAGTACTTC
size: .; J: TRBJ1-5; D: TRBD1; V: TRBV4-1; CDR3: CASSHRTGENSGNQPQHF; DNA: TGCGCCAGCAGCCATCGGACAGGGGAGAATTCTGGGAATCAGCCCCAGCATTTT
size: .; J: TRBJ2-7; D: .; V: TRBV2; CDR3: CASSEQDSYEQYF; DNA: TGTGCCAGCAGTGAACAGGACTCCTACGAGCAGTACTTC
size: .; J: TRBJ2-7; D: .; V: TRBV5-6; CDR3: CASSPPSDPSYEQYF; DNA: TGTGCCAGCAGCCCCCCTAGCGACCCCTCCTACGAGCAGTACTTC
size: .; J: TRBJ1-6; D: TRBD1; V: TRBV6-4; CDR3: CASSPEADRVNSPLHF; DNA: TGTGCCAGCAGCCCCGAGGCGGACAGGGTGAATTCACCCCTCCACTTT
size: .; J: TRBJ1-6; D: TRBD1; V: TRBV5-8; CDR3: CASSLWGQGGGTYNSPLHF; DNA: TGTGCCAGCAGCTTGTGGGGACAGGGAGGAGGCACCTATAATTCACCCCTCCACTTT
size: .; J: TRBJ2-2; D: TRBD2; V: TRBV6-4; CDR3: CATSPGGSEWELFF; DNA: TGTGCCACCTCACCGGGAGGCTCCGAGTGGGAGCTGTTTTTT
size: .; J: TRBJ1-3; D: .; V: TRBV9; CDR3: CASSVEQGTAGNTIYF; DNA: TGTGCCAGCAGCGTCGAACAGGGTACGGCTGGAAACACCATATATTTT
size: .; J: TRBJ1-2; D: .; V: TRBV5-1; CDR3: CASRSTGNYGYTF; DNA: TGCGCCAGCAGAAGCACGGGAAACTATGGCTACACCTTC
size: few; J: TRBJ1-4; D: .; V: TRBV7-8; CDR3: CASRPGAQATHEKLFF; DNA: TGTGCCAGCCGCCCAGGTGCCCAAGCAACTCATGAAAAACTGTTTTTT
size: .; J: TRBJ1-5; D: TRBD1; V: TRBV28; CDR3: CASTPGTGGLQPQHF; DNA: TGTGCCAGCACCCCCGGGACAGGGGGTCTTCAGCCCCAGCATTTT
size: .; J: TRBJ2-5; D: TRBD1; V: TRBV5-1; CDR3: CASSRETGGREQYF; DNA: TGCGCCAGCAGCCGGGAGACAGGGGGTCGGGAGCAGTACTTC
size: .; J: TRBJ1-4; D: TRBD1; V: TRBV5-6; CDR3: CASSRGPGTGLDNEKLFF; DNA: TGTGCCAGCAGCCGGGGCCCCGGGACAGGACTTGACAATGAAAAACTGTTTTTT
size: .; J: TRBJ2-1; D: TRBD2; V: TRBV4-2; CDR3: CASSQAISGGGGSYNEQFF; DNA: TGTGCCAGCAGCCAAGCGATTAGCGGGGGGGGAGGCTCCTACAATGAGCAGTTCTTC